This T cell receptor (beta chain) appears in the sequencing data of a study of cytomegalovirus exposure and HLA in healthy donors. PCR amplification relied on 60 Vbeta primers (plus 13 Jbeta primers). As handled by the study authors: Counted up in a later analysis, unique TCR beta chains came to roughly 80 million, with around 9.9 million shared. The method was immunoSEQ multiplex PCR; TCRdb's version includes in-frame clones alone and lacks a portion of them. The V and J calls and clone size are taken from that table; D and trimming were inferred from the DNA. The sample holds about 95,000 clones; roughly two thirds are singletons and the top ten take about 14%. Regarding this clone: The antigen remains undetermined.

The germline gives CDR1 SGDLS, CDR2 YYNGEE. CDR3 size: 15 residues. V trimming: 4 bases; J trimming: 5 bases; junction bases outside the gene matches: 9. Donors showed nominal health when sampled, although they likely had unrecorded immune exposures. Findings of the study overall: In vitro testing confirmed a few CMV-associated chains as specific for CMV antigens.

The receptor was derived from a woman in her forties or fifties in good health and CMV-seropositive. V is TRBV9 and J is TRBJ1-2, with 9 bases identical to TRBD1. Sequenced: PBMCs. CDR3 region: CASSIHTGGVYGYTF. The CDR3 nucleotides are TGTGCCAGCAGCATACATACAGGGGGCGTGTATGGCTACACCTTC.